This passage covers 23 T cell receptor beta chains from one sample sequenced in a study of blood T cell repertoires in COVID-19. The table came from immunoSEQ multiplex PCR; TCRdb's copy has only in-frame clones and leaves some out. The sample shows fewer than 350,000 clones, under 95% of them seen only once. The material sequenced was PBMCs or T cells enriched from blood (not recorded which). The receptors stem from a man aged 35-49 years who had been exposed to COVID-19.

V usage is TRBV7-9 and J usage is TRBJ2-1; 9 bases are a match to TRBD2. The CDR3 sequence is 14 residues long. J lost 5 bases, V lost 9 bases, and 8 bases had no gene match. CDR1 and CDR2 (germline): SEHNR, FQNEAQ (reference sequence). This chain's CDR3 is CASKGLAGHNEQFF. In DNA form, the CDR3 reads TGTGCCAGTAAGGGACTAGCAGGACACAATGAGCAGTTCTTC.

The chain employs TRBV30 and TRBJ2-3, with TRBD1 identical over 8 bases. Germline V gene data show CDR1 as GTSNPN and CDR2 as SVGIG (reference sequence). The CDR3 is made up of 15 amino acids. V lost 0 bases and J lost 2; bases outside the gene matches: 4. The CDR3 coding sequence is TGTGCCTGGAGTGTGACAGGGGTTTACACAGATACGCAGTATTTT. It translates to CAWSVTGVYTDTQYF.

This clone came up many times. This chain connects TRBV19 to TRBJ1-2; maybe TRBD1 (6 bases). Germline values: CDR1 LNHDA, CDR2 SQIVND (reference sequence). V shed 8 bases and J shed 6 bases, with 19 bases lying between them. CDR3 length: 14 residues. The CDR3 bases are TGTGCCAGTGCTCAAACAGGGAGGGGTGATGGCTACACCTTC. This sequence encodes CASAQTGRGDGYTF. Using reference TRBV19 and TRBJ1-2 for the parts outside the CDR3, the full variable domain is DGGITQSPKYLFRKEGQNVTLSCEQNLNHDAMYWYRQDPGQGLRLIYYSQIVNDFQKGDIAEGYSVSREKKESFPLTVTSAQKNPTAFYLCASAQTGRGDGYTFGSGTRLTVV.

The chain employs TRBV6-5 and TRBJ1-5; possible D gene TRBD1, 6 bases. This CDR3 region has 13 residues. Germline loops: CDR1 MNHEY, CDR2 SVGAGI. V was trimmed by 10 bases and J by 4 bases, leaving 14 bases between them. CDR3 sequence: CATQGHANQPQHF. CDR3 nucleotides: TGTGCCACCCAGGGACACGCTAATCAGCCCCAGCATTTT.

DNA of the CDR3: TGCAGTGCTAGTCCGAGCGGGCTCGGCACAGATACGCAGTATTTT. This gives the protein CSASPSGLGTDTQYF. The V gene is TRBV20-1, the J gene TRBJ2-3; tentative D call: TRBD2 (6 bases). Germline loops: CDR1 DFQATT, CDR2 SNEGSKA (reference sequence). V was cut by 3 bases and J by 1 base, with 14 bases left in between. The CDR3 runs to 15 residues.

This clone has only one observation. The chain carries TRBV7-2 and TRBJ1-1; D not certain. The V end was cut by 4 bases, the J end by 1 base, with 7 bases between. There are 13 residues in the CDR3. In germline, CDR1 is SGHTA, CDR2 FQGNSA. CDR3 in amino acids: CASSSRQNTEAFF. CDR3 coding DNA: TGTGCCAGCAGCTCGCGACAGAACACTGAAGCTTTCTTT.

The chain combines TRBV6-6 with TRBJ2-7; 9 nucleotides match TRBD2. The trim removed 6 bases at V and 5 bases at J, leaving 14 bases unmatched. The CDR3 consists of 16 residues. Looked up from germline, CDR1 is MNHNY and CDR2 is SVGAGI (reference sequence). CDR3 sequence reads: CASSPTPGLAIHEQYF. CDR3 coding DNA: TGTGCCAGCAGCCCCACCCCGGGACTAGCTATCCACGAGCAGTACTTC.

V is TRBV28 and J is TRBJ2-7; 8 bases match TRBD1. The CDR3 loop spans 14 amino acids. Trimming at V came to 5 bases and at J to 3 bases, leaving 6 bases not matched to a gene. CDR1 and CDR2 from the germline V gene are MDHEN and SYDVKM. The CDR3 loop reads CASSLPGQGYEQYF. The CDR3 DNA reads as TGTGCCAGCAGTCTACCTGGACAGGGCTACGAGCAGTACTTC.

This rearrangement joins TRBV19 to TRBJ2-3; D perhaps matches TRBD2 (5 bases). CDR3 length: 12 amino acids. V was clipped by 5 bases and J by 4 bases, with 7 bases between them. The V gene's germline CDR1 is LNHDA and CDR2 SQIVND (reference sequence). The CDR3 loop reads CASSWGADTQYF. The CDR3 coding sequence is TGTGCCAGTAGTTGGGGAGCAGATACGCAGTATTTT.

CDR3 bases: TGTGCCAGCAGCCTACAGGCCGGCTCTGGAAACACCATATATTTT. Amino acids: CASSLQAGSGNTIYF. J is TRBJ1-3 and V is TRBV25-1; TRBD1 might be the D (5 bases). The germline gives CDR1 MGHDK, CDR2 SYGVNS. Trimming left V 6 bases short and J 0 bases short, with 12 bases between. The CDR3 has 15 amino acids.

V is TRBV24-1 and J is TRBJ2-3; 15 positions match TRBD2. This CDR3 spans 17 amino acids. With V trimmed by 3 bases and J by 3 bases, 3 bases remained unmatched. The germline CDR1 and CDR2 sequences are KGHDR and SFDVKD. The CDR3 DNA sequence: TGTGCCACCAGTGATCCCGGACTAGCGGGAGGGACAGATACGCAGTATTTT. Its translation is CATSDPGLAGGTDTQYF.

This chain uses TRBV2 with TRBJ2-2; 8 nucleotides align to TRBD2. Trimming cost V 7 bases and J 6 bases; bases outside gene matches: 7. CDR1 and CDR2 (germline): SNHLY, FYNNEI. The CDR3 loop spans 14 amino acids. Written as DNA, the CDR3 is TGTGCCAGCATCAGGACTAGCTCTGCCGGGGAGCTGTTTTTT. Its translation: CASIRTSSAGELFF.

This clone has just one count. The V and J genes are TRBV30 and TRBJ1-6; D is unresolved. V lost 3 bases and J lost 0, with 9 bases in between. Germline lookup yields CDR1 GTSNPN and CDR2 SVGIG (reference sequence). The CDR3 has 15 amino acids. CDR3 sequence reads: CAWRAPSSYNSPLHF. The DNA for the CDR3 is TGTGCCTGGAGGGCACCCAGCTCCTATAATTCACCCCTCCACTTT.

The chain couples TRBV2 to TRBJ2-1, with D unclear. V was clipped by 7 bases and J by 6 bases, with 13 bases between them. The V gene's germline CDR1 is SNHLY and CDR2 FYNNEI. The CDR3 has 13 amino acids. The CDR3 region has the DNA TGTGCCAGCACCTGGAGTGAAGGCAATGAGCAGTTCTTC. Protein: CASTWSEGNEQFF.

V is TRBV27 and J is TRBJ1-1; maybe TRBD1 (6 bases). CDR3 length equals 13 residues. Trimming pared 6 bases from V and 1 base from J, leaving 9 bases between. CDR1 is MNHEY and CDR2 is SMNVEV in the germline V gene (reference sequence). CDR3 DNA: TGTGCCAGCAGGGGGACACAGAACACTGAAGCTTTCTTT. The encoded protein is CASRGTQNTEAFF.

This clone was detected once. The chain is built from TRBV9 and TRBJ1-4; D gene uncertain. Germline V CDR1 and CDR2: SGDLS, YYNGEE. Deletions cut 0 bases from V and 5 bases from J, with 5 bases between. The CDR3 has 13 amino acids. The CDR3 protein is CASSVAGNEKLFF. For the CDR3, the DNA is TGTGCCAGCAGCGTAGCGGGGAATGAAAAACTGTTTTTT.

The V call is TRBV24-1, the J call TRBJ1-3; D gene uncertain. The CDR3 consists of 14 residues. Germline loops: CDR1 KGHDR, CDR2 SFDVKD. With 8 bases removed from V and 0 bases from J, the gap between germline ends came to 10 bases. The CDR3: CATKDFFSGNTIYF. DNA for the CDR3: TGTGCCACCAAGGACTTCTTCTCTGGAAACACCATATATTTT.

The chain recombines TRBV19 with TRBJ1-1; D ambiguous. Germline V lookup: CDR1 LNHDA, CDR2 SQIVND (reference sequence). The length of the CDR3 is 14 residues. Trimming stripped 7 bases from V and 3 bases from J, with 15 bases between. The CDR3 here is CASILSPGDTEAFF. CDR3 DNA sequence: TGTGCCAGTATACTCAGCCCCGGGGACACTGAAGCTTTCTTT.

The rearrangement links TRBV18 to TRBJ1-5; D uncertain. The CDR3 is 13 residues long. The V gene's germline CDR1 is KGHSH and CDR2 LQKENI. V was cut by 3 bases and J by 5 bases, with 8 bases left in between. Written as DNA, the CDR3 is TGTGCCAGCTCACCGACCCTAGATCAGCCCCAGCATTTT. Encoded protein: CASSPTLDQPQHF.

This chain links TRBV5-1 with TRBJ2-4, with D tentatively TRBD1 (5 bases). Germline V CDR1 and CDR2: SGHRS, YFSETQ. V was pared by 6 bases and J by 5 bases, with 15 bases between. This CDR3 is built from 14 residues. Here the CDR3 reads CASMLDSTQNIQYF. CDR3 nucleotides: TGCGCCAGCATGCTCGACAGTACACAAAACATTCAGTACTTC.

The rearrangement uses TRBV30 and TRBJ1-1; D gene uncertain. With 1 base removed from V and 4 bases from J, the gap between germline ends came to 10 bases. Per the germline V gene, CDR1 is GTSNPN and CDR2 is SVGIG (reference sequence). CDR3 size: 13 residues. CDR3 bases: TGTGCCTGGAGTGGACATCGGGGCACTGAAGCTTTCTTT. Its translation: CAWSGHRGTEAFF.

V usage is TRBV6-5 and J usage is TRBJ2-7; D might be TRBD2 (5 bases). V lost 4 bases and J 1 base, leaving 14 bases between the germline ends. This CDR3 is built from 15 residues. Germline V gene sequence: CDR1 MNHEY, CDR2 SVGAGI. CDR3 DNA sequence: TGTGCCAGCAGTTCAGAAAGTCGGGGTTCCTACGAGCAGTACTTC. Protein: CASSSESRGSYEQYF.

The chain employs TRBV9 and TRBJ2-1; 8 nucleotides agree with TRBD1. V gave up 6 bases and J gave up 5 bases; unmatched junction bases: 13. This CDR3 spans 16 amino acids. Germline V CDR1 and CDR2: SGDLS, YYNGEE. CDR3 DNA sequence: TGTGCCAGCAACGAACAGGGGGTAAGGCCAGACAATGAGCAGTTCTTC. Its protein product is CASNEQGVRPDNEQFF.